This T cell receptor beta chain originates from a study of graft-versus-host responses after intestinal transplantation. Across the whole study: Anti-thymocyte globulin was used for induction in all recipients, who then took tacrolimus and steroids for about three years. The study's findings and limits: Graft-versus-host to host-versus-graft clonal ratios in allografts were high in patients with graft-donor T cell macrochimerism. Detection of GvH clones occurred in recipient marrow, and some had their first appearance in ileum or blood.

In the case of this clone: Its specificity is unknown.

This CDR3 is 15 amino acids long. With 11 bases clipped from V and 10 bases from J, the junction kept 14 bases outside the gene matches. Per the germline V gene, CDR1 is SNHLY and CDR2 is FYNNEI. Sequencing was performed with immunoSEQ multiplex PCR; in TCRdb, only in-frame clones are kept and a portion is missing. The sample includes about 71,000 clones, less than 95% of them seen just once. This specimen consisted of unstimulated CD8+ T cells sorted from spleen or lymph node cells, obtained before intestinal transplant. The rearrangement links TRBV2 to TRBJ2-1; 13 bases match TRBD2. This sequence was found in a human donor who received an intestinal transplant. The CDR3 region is CALPGTSGAPGEQFF. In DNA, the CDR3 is TGTGCCCTGCCCGGGACTAGCGGGGCCCCGGGGGAGCAGTTCTTC.